This TCR beta chain was documented in a study of Ad26.COV2.S vaccination and SARS-CoV-2 variants. Study-wide background: The Ad26.COV2.S arm of the COV1001 trial was where the donor was placed.

In germline, CDR1 is MNHNY, CDR2 SVGAGI (reference sequence). CDR3 size: 10 residues. Trimming stripped 8 bases from V and 8 bases from J, with 7 bases between. Specified treatment: approximately 18 received Ad26.COV2.S at low or high dose, single or two shots; roughly five received placebo; per-sample allocation not given. Day 63 following the first vaccine or placebo injection was when the samples were taken. Donor was an adult aged 18-55 years in Boston. Notes on the study in general: Vaccine recipients had higher spike-specific TCR breadth than placebo recipients. Total T cell responses were possibly underestimated by TCR breadth and depth analyses.

Concerning this clone itself: Its antigen is as yet unknown.

The protocol was immunoSEQ multiplex PCR, while the TCRdb copy is restricted to in-frame clones and leaves out a portion. The repertoire has some 640,000 clones, roughly 90% of them found once; the top ten carry approximately 1.5%. This receptor was identified in a person between 18 and 60 years old who received the Ad26.COV2.S COVID-19 vaccine or a placebo. The chain has TRBV6-6 and TRBJ1-5; D is ambiguous. This specimen was peripheral blood, taken in a trial of Ad26.COV2.S vaccine versus placebo. CDR3 bases: TGTGCCAGCGGGTGGGAGCCCCAGCATTTT. This codes for CASGWEPQHF.